This TCR beta chain was sequenced for a study of T cell responses to AZD1222 COVID-19 vaccine. The data were produced by immunoSEQ multiplex PCR, yet TCRdb's version contains in-frame clones alone and is incomplete. The sample includes about 94,000 clones, 85% of them seen just once. In germline, CDR1 is MDHEN, CDR2 SYDVKM. The V end lost 3 bases, the J end lost 0 bases, and 12 bases lay between the germline ends. CDR3 size: 15 residues. The chain couples TRBV28 to TRBJ2-7; TRBD1 might be the D (6 bases). The sequence derives from an adult who received the AZD1222 COVID-19 vaccine. Sequencing used peripheral blood, obtained 28 days after the second AZD1222 dose. The CDR3 sequence is CASSFQGTLSYEQYF. The DNA for the CDR3 is TGTGCCAGCAGTTTCCAGGGGACGCTCTCCTACGAGCAGTACTTC.